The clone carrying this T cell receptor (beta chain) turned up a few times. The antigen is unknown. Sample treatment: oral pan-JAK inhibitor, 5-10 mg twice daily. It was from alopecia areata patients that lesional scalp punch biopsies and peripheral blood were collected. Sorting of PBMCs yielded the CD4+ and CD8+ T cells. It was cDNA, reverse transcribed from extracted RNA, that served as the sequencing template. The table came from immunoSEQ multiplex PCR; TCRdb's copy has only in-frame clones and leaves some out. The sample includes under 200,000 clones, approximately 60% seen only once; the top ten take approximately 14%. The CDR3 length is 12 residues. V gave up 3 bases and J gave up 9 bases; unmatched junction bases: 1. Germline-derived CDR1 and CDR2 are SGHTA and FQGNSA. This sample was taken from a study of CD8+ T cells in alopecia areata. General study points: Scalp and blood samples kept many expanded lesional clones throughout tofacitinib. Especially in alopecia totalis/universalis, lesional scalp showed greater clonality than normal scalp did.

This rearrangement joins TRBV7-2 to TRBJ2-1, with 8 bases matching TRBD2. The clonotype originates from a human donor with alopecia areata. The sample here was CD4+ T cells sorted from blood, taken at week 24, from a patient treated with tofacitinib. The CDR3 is CASSFGRGEQFF. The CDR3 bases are TGTGCCAGCAGCTTCGGGAGGGGTGAGCAGTTCTTC.